The T cell receptor beta chain described here comes from a study of shared clonotypes between healthy human individuals. Overall study results and limits: Blood was the only sampled material, and tissue repertoires likely differ.

Regarding this clone: Its antigen is as yet unknown.

At deep level, the assay was performed. The repertoire was sequenced with immunoSEQ multiplex PCR; TCRdb's copy has only in-frame clones and lacks some. The sample includes 1.6 million or so clones, approximately 98.5% of them seen just once. V dropped 7 bases and J dropped 6 bases, with 12 bases sitting between them. Germline lookup yields CDR1 LGHNA and CDR2 YNFKEQ. There are 13 residues in the CDR3. Sequenced: naive CD4+ T cells sorted from blood. Subset indicated: CD45RA+ positively selected. The TCR originated in a man aged 25-40 years in good health. This chain connects TRBV4-2 to TRBJ2-2; possibly TRBD1 or TRBD2 for D (5 bases each). For the CDR3, the DNA is TGTGCCAGCACCGTAATGGGGGCCGGGGAGCTGTTTTTT. The encoded protein is CASTVMGAGELFF.